The 16 T cell receptor beta chains given below trace back to one sample, sequenced in a study of shared clonotypes between healthy human individuals. Produced via immunoSEQ multiplex PCR; TCRdb's table is partial and in-frame only. The repertoire holds roughly 200,000 clones, roughly 70% seen once, with about 10% in the top ten. Sequenced: memory CD4+ T cells sorted from blood. As to subset: CD45RA-negative fraction. The receptors here all came from a man in his thirties or forties in good health.

As concerns this clone: The sample contains more than one DNA sequence encoding this CDR3. The chain combines TRBV10-3 with TRBJ1-4, with D hard to call. Germline CDR1 ENHRY, CDR2 SYGVKD. Trimming cost V 0 bases and J 8 bases, with 4 bases left between them. The CDR3 contains 12 residues. As DNA, the CDR3 is TGTGCCATCAGTGAGTCGGTGGAAAAACTGTTTTTT. Amino acid sequence: CAISESVEKLFF.

The rearrangement joins TRBV14 to TRBJ2-7, with D possibly called TRBD1 or TRBD2 (5 bases each). V was cut by 1 base and J by 0 bases, with 13 bases left in between. The CDR3 runs 16 residues. Germline V lookup: CDR1 SGHDN, CDR2 FVKESK. CDR3 bases: TGTGCCAGCAGCCAAGGTGGGGGAGTTCGCTCCTACGAGCAGTACTTC. Amino acid sequence: CASSQGGGVRSYEQYF.

This clone was observed once. Written as DNA, the CDR3 is TGTGCCAGCAGCTTAGGAGGATCCAATGAGCAGTTCTTC. This translates into CASSLGGSNEQFF. The rearrangement uses TRBV11-3 and TRBJ2-1; no firm D call. The V end was cut by 1 base, the J end by 6 bases, with 7 bases between. The germline gives CDR1 SGHNT, CDR2 YENEEA. This CDR3 spans 13 amino acids.

The genes are TRBV7-8 and TRBJ2-2; 7 nucleotides line up with TRBD1. The V segment lost 6 bases and the J segment 6 bases; nucleotides outside the gene matches: 13. The CDR3 runs to 16 residues. The germline gives CDR1 SGHVS, CDR2 FQNEAQ. The CDR3 bases are TGTGCCAGCAGTTACGACCGGGACAGAGGAGCCGGGGAGCTGTTTTTT. Translated, it gives CASSYDRDRGAGELFF.

The rearrangement uses TRBV6-5 and TRBJ1-1; D perhaps matches TRBD1 (6 bases). CDR1 and CDR2 (germline): MNHEY, SVGAGI. The CDR3 spans 14 residues. V was cut by 0 bases and J by 10 bases, with 15 bases left in between. CDR3 nucleotides: TGTGCCAGCAGTTACTCGACGAAGGACAGCCTAGCTTTCTTT. Amino acid sequence: CASSYSTKDSLAFF.

V usage is TRBV7-9 and J usage is TRBJ2-1; D may be TRBD1 or TRBD2 (5 bases each). V gave up 2 bases and J gave up 4 bases, with 21 bases separating them. The CDR3 spans 18 residues. CDR1 and CDR2 (germline): SEHNR, FQNEAQ (reference sequence). The CDR3 loop reads CASSLLGVGSGRYNEQFF. DNA of the CDR3: TGTGCCAGCAGCTTACTGGGGGTTGGGTCAGGGCGGTACAATGAGCAGTTCTTC.

V and J are TRBV27 and TRBJ2-7; 8 nucleotides agree with TRBD2. Trimming removed 2 bases from V and 4 bases from J; junction bases left unmatched: 7. The germline gives CDR1 MNHEY, CDR2 SMNVEV (reference sequence). The CDR3 sequence is 15 residues long. Written as DNA, the CDR3 is TGTGCCAGCAGTTTAAAGGGTAGCGGGGTTTACGAGCAGTACTTC. This translates into CASSLKGSGVYEQYF.

This chain uses TRBV15 with TRBJ2-1; D remains unclear. CDR3 length: 18 residues. Trimming pared 0 bases from V and 4 bases from J, leaving 19 bases between. CDR1 is LNHNV, CDR2 YYDKDF, per germline (reference sequence). In DNA form, the CDR3 reads TGTGCCACCAGCAGAGACAGGTACCATGCGACACAATACAATGAGCAGTTCTTC. As protein: CATSRDRYHATQYNEQFF.

The chain recombines TRBV11-3 with TRBJ2-2; TRBD2 matches 12 bases. Germline lookup yields CDR1 SGHNT and CDR2 YENEEA. The CDR3 length is 16 residues. J lost 6 bases, V lost 6 bases, and 8 bases had no gene match. CDR3 sequence (DNA): TGTGCCAGCAGTCGGACGACTAGCGGGAGCCCCGGGGAGCTGTTTTTT. Protein: CASSRTTSGSPGELFF.

This clone was detected many times. V usage is TRBV30 and J usage is TRBJ2-3, with TRBD2 identical over 9 bases. The V gene's germline CDR1 is GTSNPN and CDR2 SVGIG (reference sequence). The CDR3 loop spans 16 amino acids. Trimming cost V 0 bases and J 0 bases; bases outside gene matches: 4. CDR3 DNA sequence: TGTGCCTGGAGTGTCTTTAGCGGGGGCAGCACAGATACGCAGTATTTT. It specifies CAWSVFSGGSTDTQYF.

This rearrangement joins TRBV13 to TRBJ1-1, with 8 bases matching TRBD1. With V trimmed by 3 bases and J by 5 bases, 5 bases remained unmatched. The CDR3 has 14 residues. Germline CDR1 PRHDT, CDR2 FYEKMQ (reference sequence). CDR3 sequence (DNA): TGTGCCAGCAGCTTTGGACAGGGCGGAACTGAAGCTTTCTTT. Translating gives CASSFGQGGTEAFF.

V gene TRBV5-1 combines with J gene TRBJ2-7, with 10 bases fitting TRBD2. The CDR3 length is 15 residues. J was trimmed by 2 bases and V by 3 bases; bases with no gene match: 5. CDR1 is SGHRS and CDR2 is YFSETQ in the germline V gene. The CDR3, as DNA: TGCGCCAGCAGCTCCTTAGCGGGAGGAACCTACGAGCAGTACTTC. Encoded protein: CASSSLAGGTYEQYF.

This clone was seen more than once but under ten times. V usage is TRBV7-8 and J usage is TRBJ2-2; D gene unclear. Germline V lookup: CDR1 SGHVS, CDR2 FQNEAQ. The V gene lost 5 bases and the J gene lost 4 bases, with 5 bases spanning the gap. The CDR3 totals 12 residues. The CDR3 region is CASSLGTGELFF. The CDR3 bases are TGTGCCAGCAGCCTAGGCACCGGGGAGCTGTTTTTT.

To note about this clone: This sample includes further DNA sequences coding for the same CDR3. The CDR3 here is CASSQEAGSGYTF. In DNA form, the CDR3 reads TGCGCCAGCAGCCAAGAAGCGGGATCTGGCTACACCTTC. The chain is built from TRBV4-3 and TRBJ1-2; D is unresolved. The CDR3 is 13 residues long. Germline V gene sequence: CDR1 LGHNA, CDR2 YSLEER. Trimming removed 0 bases at V and 7 bases at J, with 9 bases between.

V is TRBV15 and J is TRBJ2-7; D ambiguous. The germline V gene has CDR1 LNHNV and CDR2 YYDKDF (reference sequence). With 0 bases removed from V and 3 bases from J, the gap between germline ends came to 6 bases. This CDR3 has 13 residues. CDR3 in amino acids: CATSRDRLYEQYF. CDR3 sequence (DNA): TGTGCCACCAGCAGAGATCGTCTCTACGAGCAGTACTTC.

This clone was seen repeatedly, ten times or more. The DNA for the CDR3 is TGTGCCAGCGGCGGGAGTGGGGGCACAGATACGCAGTATTTT. This codes for CASGGSGGTDTQYF. This rearrangement joins TRBV5-5 to TRBJ2-3, with 7 positions matching TRBD2. The V segment lost 7 bases and the J segment 1 base; nucleotides outside the gene matches: 6. CDR1 is SGHKS and CDR2 is YYEKEE in the germline V gene (reference sequence). The CDR3 totals 14 residues.